The rows below give T cell receptor beta chains drawn from one sample of a study of regulatory T cells in long-lasting Graves disease. TCRdb re-called the multiplex PCR reads through MiXCR, storing one row per CDR3 protein. Of a few hundred thousand distinct CDR3 sequences in the sample, about an eighth are singletons; the top ten hold around 18%. These same records also appear under a second study, on T cells in Graves' hyperthyroidism and ophthalmopathy.

The sequences come from peripheral blood mononuclear cells (PBMCs), collected at new diagnosis, from a patient treated with antithyroid drugs. Receptors originate from a woman aged 18-29 years with Graves disease. Both conserved end residues are part of each CDR3. D genes are given only for firm matches. Some rows mark clone size as missing; the rest say once, few, many or name a class of expanded clone.

abundance,len,j_gene,v_gene,d_gene,CDR3aa,CDR3nt
-,15,TRBJ2-5,TRBV3-1,TRBD1,CASSLRTGSRETQYF,TGTGCCAGCAGCCTGCGGACAGGGTCGAGGGAGACCCAGTACTTC
many,15,TRBJ2-3,TRBV24-1,TRBD1,CATSGRGQGVDTQYF,TGTGCCACCAGCGGGCGGGGACAGGGAGTAGATACGCAGTATTTT
few,13,TRBJ1-2,TRBV13,-,CASSFRALRGYTF,TGTGCCAGCAGCTTCAGGGCCCTCCGGGGCTACACCTTC
many,15,TRBJ2-3,TRBV15,-,CATSRDQGPPYTQYF,TGTGCCACCAGCAGAGACCAGGGTCCCCCCTATACGCAGTATTTT
-,15,TRBJ1-2,TRBV4-3,TRBD1,CASSPMGLTTGGYTF,TGCGCCAGCAGCCCTATGGGGCTCACGACAGGGGGCTACACCTTC
many,18,TRBJ2-3,TRBV27,-,CASSLYSGRLLETDTQYF,TGTGCCAGCAGTTTATATTCGGGGAGGCTACTAGAAACAGATACGCAGTATTTT
many,12,TRBJ1-1,TRBV11-2,-,CASSQVQGAAFF,TGTGCCAGCAGCCAAGTTCAGGGAGCAGCTTTCTTT
many,14,TRBJ2-3,TRBV29-1,TRBD2,CSVETTSDLYTQYF,TGCAGCGTTGAAACGACTAGCGATCTATATACGCAGTATTTT
many,18,TRBJ1-1,TRBV12-3/TRBV12-4,TRBD1,CASRRGTGSYGLNTEAFF,TGTGCCAGCAGGCGGGGGACAGGGTCTTATGGGTTAAACACTGAAGCTTTCTTT
many,15,TRBJ1-2,TRBV12-3/TRBV12-4,-,CASTPGGTGRNGYTF,TGTGCCAGCACCCCCGGGGGTACGGGTAGGAATGGCTACACCTTC
many,19,TRBJ2-1,TRBV20-1,TRBD2,CSASEPGLAGGRSYNEQFF,TGCAGTGCTAGCGAACCGGGACTAGCGGGAGGACGCTCCTACAATGAGCAGTTCTTC
many,12,TRBJ1-4,TRBV30,-,CAWSAPGGQLFF,TGTGCCTGGAGTGCGCCGGGGGGGCAACTGTTTTTT
many,13,TRBJ1-1,TRBV18,-,CASSQGVNTEAFF,TGTGCCAGCTCTCAGGGAGTGAACACTGAAGCTTTCTTT
-,15,TRBJ1-4,TRBV19,-,CASSIDRGRGGKLVF,TGTGCCAGTAGTATAGATCGAGGGCGAGGTGGAAAACTGGTTTTT
many,11,TRBJ1-1,TRBV7-2,TRBD1,CASSFGQGAFF,TGTGCCAGCAGCTTTGGACAGGGTGCTTTCTTT
many,11,TRBJ2-1,TRBV6-2/TRBV6-3,-,CASLDYNEQFF,TGTGCCAGCTTAGACTACAATGAGCAGTTCTTC